A selection of T cell receptor beta chains follows, all from one sample in a study of beta chain features in type 1 diabetes. Generated by immunoSEQ multiplex PCR, the TCRdb table keeps only in-frame clones and is missing some. The sample carries 250,000 to 300,000 clones, approximately 8.1% recorded once. Sequencing was done on a sample of central memory CD4+ T cells from blood. The receptors originated from a woman aged 18 to 35 in good health. Both conserved end residues are part of each CDR3. D genes are given only for firm matches. Clone size is given for some rows only: seen once, a few or many times, or a class if the clone is expanded.

TRBJ1-6 | - | TRBV4-3 | - | CASSLGGGNSPLHF | TGCGCCAGCAGCCTGGGGGGTGGTAATTCACCCCTCCACTTT
TRBJ2-4 | - | TRBV7-2 | - | CASSSVRAKNIQYF | TGTGCCAGCAGCTCGGTGAGGGCCAAAAACATTCAGTACTTC
TRBJ1-4 | - | TRBV7-9 | TRBD1 | CASSPPGTGGEKLFF | TGTGCCAGCAGCCCCCCCGGGACAGGGGGCGAAAAACTGTTTTTT
TRBJ1-1 | many | TRBV7-9 | - | CAGTDRNTEAFF | TGTGCCGGCACTGACAGGAACACTGAAGCTTTCTTT
TRBJ2-7 | - | TRBV6-1 | - | CASRPTGSSYEQYF | TGTGCCAGCAGACCGACTGGGTCGAGTTACGAGCAGTACTTC
TRBJ1-1 | - | TRBV5-6 | TRBD1 | CASSLDRGSEAFF | TGTGCCAGCAGCTTGGACAGGGGATCTGAAGCTTTCTTT
TRBJ2-5 | many | TRBV19 | TRBD2 | CASSRRTSVAETQYF | TGTGCCAGTAGTAGGAGGACTAGCGTTGCAGAGACCCAGTACTTC
TRBJ2-5 | few | TRBV6-5 | - | CASRDGLLQETQYF | TGTGCCAGCAGGGACGGACTGTTACAAGAGACCCAGTACTTC
TRBJ2-1 | few | TRBV7-9 | TRBD1 | CASSPDRGTYNEQFF | TGTGCCAGCAGCCCCGACAGGGGCACCTACAATGAGCAGTTCTTC
TRBJ1-5 | - | TRBV7-2 | TRBD1 | CASSLFMGTDNQPQHF | TGTGCCAGCAGCTTGTTCATGGGGACAGACAATCAGCCCCAGCATTTT
TRBJ2-3 | - | TRBV9 | TRBD1 | CASSVRGSTDTQYF | TGTGCCAGCAGCGTCAGGGGGAGCACAGATACGCAGTATTTT
TRBJ1-1 | - | TRBV5-1 | - | CASSLGGDSVQAFF | TGCGCCAGCAGCTTGGGAGGGGACTCTGTACAAGCTTTCTTT
TRBJ2-7 | few | TRBV5-1 | - | CASSLASSSRNNEQYF | TGCGCCAGCAGCTTGGCCTCCTCCTCCAGAAATAACGAGCAGTACTTC
TRBJ2-3 | - | TRBV5-1 | - | CASSLPGTDTQYF | TGCGCCAGCAGCTTGCCAGGGACAGATACGCAGTATTTT
TRBJ1-6 | - | TRBV4-1 | - | CASSQVNRGYNSPLHF | TGCGCCAGCAGCCAAGTCAACAGAGGGTATAATTCACCCCTCCACTTT
TRBJ1-5 | few | TRBV6-6 | - | CASRIGQTSYQPQHF | TGTGCCAGCAGAATAGGACAGACCAGTTATCAGCCCCAGCATTTT
TRBJ1-2 | few | TRBV7-9 | TRBD1 | CASSLQGWTYGYTF | TGTGCCAGCAGCCTACAGGGGTGGACCTATGGCTACACCTTC
TRBJ1-2 | - | TRBV9 | - | CASSPRSRQITNYGYTF | TGTGCCAGCAGCCCCCGGTCACGACAGATTACTAACTATGGCTACACCTTC
TRBJ1-2 | - | TRBV29-1 | TRBD1 | CSVTQTGGRDGYTF | TGCAGCGTTACCCAGACAGGGGGGCGCGATGGCTACACCTTC
TRBJ2-3 | - | TRBV7-2 | - | CASSFPQADTQYF | TGTGCCAGCAGCTTTCCGCAGGCCGATACGCAGTATTTT
TRBJ1-1 | - | TRBV30 | - | CAWSFALNTEAFF | TGTGCCTGGAGTTTCGCCTTGAACACTGAAGCTTTCTTT
TRBJ2-1 | few | TRBV20-1 | - | CSVGGEQFF | TGCAGTGTTGGAGGTGAGCAGTTCTTC
TRBJ1-5 | few | TRBV7-2 | TRBD1 | CASSSLLGQGNQPQHF | TGTGCCAGCAGCTCCCTTCTTGGACAGGGGAATCAGCCCCAGCATTTT
TRBJ2-1 | - | TRBV4-3 | - | CASSQGRQLYNEQFF | TGCGCCAGCAGTCAAGGCCGACAGCTCTACAATGAGCAGTTCTTC
TRBJ2-3 | few | TRBV5-8 | - | CASSSGQHGGTDTQYF | TGTGCCAGCAGCTCAGGACAGCATGGAGGCACAGATACGCAGTATTTT
TRBJ2-1 | - | TRBV30 | - | CAWRGIVPYNEQFF | TGTGCCTGGAGAGGAATAGTACCTTACAATGAGCAGTTCTTC
TRBJ1-1 | few | TRBV7-9 | - | CASSLVRGRDTEAFF | TGTGCCAGCAGCTTAGTCCGGGGACGCGACACTGAAGCTTTCTTT
TRBJ2-3 | few | TRBV7-9 | - | CASSLRADTQYF | TGTGCCAGCAGCTTGAGGGCAGATACGCAGTATTTT
TRBJ2-7 | - | TRBV29-1 | - | CSVGNRDYEQYF | TGCAGCGTTGGGAACAGGGACTACGAGCAGTACTTC
TRBJ2-7 | - | TRBV7-2 | TRBD2 | CASSSLAGSYEQYF | TGTGCCAGCAGCAGCCTAGCGGGAAGCTACGAGCAGTACTTC
TRBJ2-2 | many | TRBV6-4 | - | CASSVDPNTGELFF | TGTGCCAGCAGTGTGGATCCGAACACCGGGGAGCTGTTTTTT
TRBJ1-1 | - | TRBV10-3 | - | CAISYRGIAEAFF | TGTGCCATCAGTTATAGGGGGATCGCTGAAGCTTTCTTT
TRBJ1-1 | few | TRBV20-1 | - | CSARRGTGAFF | TGCAGTGCTAGACGCGGGACCGGAGCTTTCTTT
TRBJ1-1 | - | TRBV7-2 | - | CASSLSESLGFF | TGTGCCAGCAGCTTAAGTGAGAGTTTGGGGTTCTTT
TRBJ2-5 | few | TRBV15 | - | CATSPQDREETQYF | TGTGCCACCAGCCCCCAGGACAGAGAAGAGACCCAGTACTTC
TRBJ2-1 | - | TRBV5-1 | - | CASILGSGLNEQFF | TGCGCCAGCATCCTCGGTAGCGGTCTCAATGAGCAGTTCTTC
TRBJ1-1 | - | TRBV27 | - | CASSLSRGGQMNTEAFF | TGTGCCAGCAGTTTATCGAGGGGGGGACAAATGAACACTGAAGCTTTCTTT
TRBJ1-1 | - | TRBV7-2 | - | CASSLGPRKAFF | TGTGCCAGCAGCTTAGGTCCCAGGAAAGCTTTCTTT
TRBJ2-1 | few | TRBV19 | - | CASSIVGTSINNEQFF | TGTGCCAGTAGTATAGTCGGGACTTCAATCAACAATGAGCAGTTCTTC
TRBJ2-7 | few | TRBV18 | - | CASSRIQMVDYEQYF | TGTGCCAGCTCACGAATTCAGATGGTCGACTACGAGCAGTACTTC
TRBJ1-2 | - | TRBV5-1 | - | CASSLEQGDGYTF | TGCGCCAGCAGCCTCGAACAGGGAGATGGCTACACCTTC
TRBJ1-5 | few | TRBV4-1 | TRBD1 | CASSRTGIGQPQHF | TGCGCCAGCAGCAGGACAGGGATCGGACAGCCCCAGCATTTT
TRBJ2-7 | few | TRBV2 | TRBD1 | CASRRQGAHEQYF | TGTGCCAGCAGGCGACAGGGGGCCCACGAGCAGTACTTC
TRBJ2-3 | few | TRBV5-4 | TRBD2 | CASSFIGTRRSDTQYF | TGTGCCAGCAGCTTTATAGGGACTAGGCGGTCAGATACGCAGTATTTT
TRBJ1-5 | many | TRBV28 | TRBD1 | CASRTGVEPQHF | TGTGCCAGCAGGACAGGGGTCGAGCCCCAGCATTTT
TRBJ2-1 | few | TRBV10-3 | - | CAISVADNEQFF | TGTGCCATCAGTGTAGCGGACAATGAGCAGTTCTTC
TRBJ2-5 | few | TRBV5-1 | TRBD1 | CASGIPGTGSETQYF | TGCGCCAGCGGGATTCCCGGGACAGGGTCAGAGACCCAGTACTTC
TRBJ2-3 | - | TRBV18 | - | CASSPGGGTDTQYF | TGTGCCAGCTCACCAGGGGGTGGGACAGATACGCAGTATTTT
TRBJ1-2 | - | TRBV4-1 | - | CASSQVPTGAAPNYGYTF | TGCGCCAGCAGCCAAGTCCCGACAGGAGCGGCCCCGAACTATGGCTACACCTTC
TRBJ1-1 | few | TRBV7-9 | - | CASSPDKGNTEAFF | TGTGCCAGCAGCCCAGATAAGGGGAACACTGAAGCTTTCTTT
TRBJ2-5 | few | TRBV7-2 | - | CASSKNGRGLQETQYF | TGTGCCAGCAGCAAGAATGGGCGGGGCCTTCAAGAGACCCAGTACTTC
TRBJ2-6 | many | TRBV5-4 | - | CASSFVGSGANVLTF | TGTGCCAGCAGCTTTGTTGGATCTGGGGCCAACGTCCTGACTTTC
TRBJ1-6 | few | TRBV9 | TRBD1 | CASSPPGQLDSPLHF | TGTGCCAGCAGCCCACCGGGACAGTTGGATTCACCCCTCCACTTT
TRBJ2-1 | few | TRBV18 | - | CASSPQGYNEQFF | TGTGCCAGCTCACCACAAGGTTACAATGAGCAGTTCTTC
TRBJ1-5 | - | TRBV30 | TRBD1 | CAWSDRELSLGQPQHF | TGTGCCTGGAGCGACAGGGAATTATCCCTCGGTCAGCCCCAGCATTTT
TRBJ2-2 | - | TRBV10-3 | - | CAISEGTGELFF | TGTGCCATCAGTGAAGGAACCGGGGAGCTGTTTTTT